These T cell receptor beta chains were read from a single sample in a study of blood T cell repertoires in COVID-19. Assay used: immunoSEQ multiplex PCR; TCRdb lists only in-frame clones, some missing. This sample carries approximately 240,000 clones, about 80% of them seen once, and the ten largest clones take 4.5% to 5%. Source material: peripheral blood. The receptors come from a woman aged 80 or over with active or convalescent COVID-19. The CDR3 runs from the conserved cysteine through the conserved F or W. The order of the fields is V gene, CDR3 length, J gene, clone size, D gene, CDR3 protein, CDR3 DNA. A D gene is named only where the DNA matches it firmly. Some rows have no size entry. The others give once, few or many, or a class for an expanded clone.

TRBV7-9,14,TRBJ2-5,few,.,CASSPRTLRETQYF,TGTGCCAGCAGCCCCCGGACTCTGCGGGAGACCCAGTACTTC
TRBV18,13,TRBJ1-1,.,.,CASSPSQDTEAFF,TGTGCCAGCTCACCATCTCAGGACACTGAAGCTTTCTTT
TRBV19,14,TRBJ1-5,.,.,CASSTDRANQPQHF,TGTGCCAGTAGTACCGACAGAGCAAATCAGCCCCAGCATTTT
TRBV5-6,15,TRBJ1-2,.,TRBD1,CASSLTGGIGYGYTF,TGTGCCAGCAGCTTAACAGGGGGCATCGGCTATGGCTACACCTTC
TRBV19,14,TRBJ2-7,.,.,CASSPRDTAYEQYF,TGTGCCAGTAGCCCGAGGGACACCGCCTACGAGCAGTACTTC
TRBV6-4,14,TRBJ1-1,.,TRBD1,CASRAQGARTEAFF,TGTGCCAGCAGAGCACAGGGGGCTAGGACTGAAGCTTTCTTT
TRBV19,12,TRBJ1-5,.,.,CATGAGNQPQHF,TGTGCCACAGGGGCAGGAAATCAGCCCCAGCATTTT
TRBV7-2,15,TRBJ1-4,.,.,CASSFSTGVNEKLFF,TGTGCCAGCAGCTTTAGTACCGGGGTTAATGAAAAACTGTTTTTT
TRBV18,13,TRBJ1-2,.,.,CASSPDSYYGYTF,TGTGCCAGCTCACCCGACAGCTACTATGGCTACACCTTC
TRBV3-1/TRBV3-2,15,TRBJ1-3,few,.,CASSQASYVGNTIYF,TGTGCCAGCAGCCAAGCGTCCTATGTGGGAAACACCATATATTTT
TRBV9,15,TRBJ2-7,.,TRBD2,CASSVGPSGSYEQYF,TGTGCCAGCAGCGTAGGGCCTAGCGGATCCTACGAGCAGTACTTC
TRBV27,13,TRBJ2-5,.,.,CASRSGGQGTQYF,TGTGCCAGCAGAAGTGGGGGCCAGGGGACCCAGTACTTC
TRBV30,18,TRBJ1-3,.,.,CAWSEGPSRPSLGNTIYF,TGTGCCTGGAGTGAGGGGCCCTCAAGACCCTCTCTGGGAAACACCATATATTTT
TRBV2,14,TRBJ1-1,.,TRBD1,CAGGTGIMNTEAFF,TGTGCCGGCGGGACAGGGATCATGAACACTGAAGCTTTCTTT
TRBV5-1,15,TRBJ2-2,.,.,CASSLAQDRSGELFF,TGCGCCAGCAGCTTGGCCCAGGACAGAAGCGGGGAGCTGTTTTTT
TRBV10-2,15,TRBJ2-3,.,TRBD2,CASRKLAGGTDTQYF,TGCGCCAGCAGAAAACTAGCGGGGGGCACAGATACGCAGTATTTT
TRBV7-2,17,TRBJ2-1,.,TRBD2,CASSRILGREDYNEQFF,TGTGCCAGCAGCCGTATTTTGGGGCGGGAGGATTACAATGAGCAGTTCTTC
TRBV2,13,TRBJ2-7,.,TRBD2,CAGRVGPFYEQYF,TGTGCCGGGAGGGTGGGGCCTTTCTACGAGCAGTACTTC
TRBV5-1,16,TRBJ2-5,.,.,CASSPDSAAAPGTQYF,TGCGCCAGCAGCCCGGATAGTGCTGCGGCCCCCGGGACCCAGTACTTC
TRBV10-3,12,TRBJ1-2,.,.,CAISERAYGYTF,TGTGCCATCAGTGAGAGAGCCTATGGCTACACCTTC
TRBV7-8,13,TRBJ1-1,.,.,CASSLPGRPEAFF,TGTGCCAGCAGCTTACCGGGTAGGCCTGAAGCTTTCTTT
TRBV3-1/TRBV3-2,15,TRBJ2-7,once,TRBD1,CASSPQTGQIYEQYF,TGTGCCAGCAGCCCCCAGACAGGGCAGATCTACGAGCAGTACTTC
TRBV5-1,15,TRBJ2-1,.,.,CASSLYLGARDEQFF,TGCGCCAGCAGCTTGTATTTGGGAGCCCGGGATGAGCAGTTCTTC
TRBV19,11,TRBJ1-1,.,.,CASSIAYWAFF,TGTGCCAGTAGTATAGCCTATTGGGCTTTCTTT
TRBV6-1,13,TRBJ1-1,.,.,CASSEGGASVAFF,TGTGCCAGCAGTGAAGGGGGAGCAAGTGTGGCTTTCTTT
TRBV11-2,14,TRBJ1-4,few,.,CASSSMRVSEKLFF,TGTGCCAGCAGCTCGATGAGGGTTAGCGAAAAACTGTTTTTT
TRBV10-3,14,TRBJ1-5,.,.,CAIAQGPRNQPQHF,TGTGCCATCGCCCAGGGGCCACGCAATCAGCCCCAGCATTTT
TRBV10-3,19,TRBJ1-3,.,.,CAISVRDSFIRYRGNTIYF,TGTGCCATCAGTGTACGGGACTCATTTATCCGCTACCGTGGAAACACCATATATTTT
TRBV5-1,15,TRBJ2-1,.,.,CASSLMNRLINEQFF,TGCGCCAGCAGCTTGATGAACAGGCTAATCAATGAGCAGTTCTTC
TRBV29-1,14,TRBJ2-7,.,TRBD1,CSVEGTGGSNEQYF,TGCAGCGTTGAGGGGACAGGCGGTTCTAACGAGCAGTACTTC
TRBV5-4,15,TRBJ2-7,.,TRBD2,CASSLVTSGIGEQYF,TGTGCCAGCAGCTTGGTCACTAGCGGGATCGGCGAGCAGTACTTC
TRBV15,16,TRBJ1-5,many,.,CATSRDRGGANQPQHF,TGTGCCACCAGCAGAGATAGGGGAGGAGCGAATCAGCCCCAGCATTTT
TRBV30,13,TRBJ1-1,.,.,CAWSATWNTEAFF,TGTGCCTGGAGTGCGACTTGGAACACTGAAGCTTTCTTT
TRBV2,14,TRBJ2-3,.,TRBD1,CASRPTGGTDTQYF,TGTGCCAGCAGACCGACAGGGGGCACAGATACGCAGTATTTT
TRBV14,17,TRBJ2-1,.,TRBD2,CASSLPGAGGVYNEQFF,TGTGCCAGCAGCCTACCCGGCGCGGGGGGGGTCTACAATGAGCAGTTCTTC
TRBV3-1/TRBV3-2,12,TRBJ2-3,.,.,CASSQVEGTQYF,TGTGCCAGCAGCCAAGTGGAGGGTACGCAGTATTTT
TRBV5-1,13,TRBJ1-2,.,.,CASSLGLYYGYTF,TGCGCCAGCAGCTTGGGACTATACTATGGCTACACCTTC
TRBV28,16,TRBJ1-1,.,TRBD1,CASSHHFAQGATEAFF,TGTGCCAGCAGCCACCATTTTGCACAGGGGGCCACTGAAGCTTTCTTT